This TCR beta chain was found in a study of CD8 T cells in ankylosing spondylitis. Findings and caveats of the study: Significantly higher representation of disease-linked clones was reported for matched ankylosing spondylitis synovial fluid. Ankylosing spondylitis blood seemed to carry a telltale TCR beta motif made of under ten highly homologous variants.

One entry per CDR3 protein results from TCRdb running MiXCR on the 5' RACE reads. Of around 440,000 distinct CDR3 sequences detected, about 15% appear once; the ten largest clones hold around 0.92%. Concerning this clonotype: Its antigen is not identified.

The germline V and J ends were trimmed by 0 bases and 5 bases, with 6 bases remaining between them. The germline gives CDR1 MNHEY, CDR2 SVGAGI. The CDR3 is 13 amino acids. The V and J genes are TRBV6-5 and TRBJ2-3; D remains unclear. The source of this sequence is a male donor with ankylosing spondylitis. The sample comprised blood, either unsorted or a sorted T cell fraction (not recorded which). Here the CDR3 reads CASSYSMVDTQYF. The CDR3 nucleotides read TGTGCCAGCAGTTACTCGATGGTAGATACGCAGTATTTT.